This T cell receptor (beta chain) derives from a study of shared clonotypes between healthy human individuals. TCRdb's table, derived via immunoSEQ multiplex PCR, lists solely in-frame clones and lacks some. This repertoire shows about half a million clones, 70% to 80% found once; its top ten account for 13%. The CDR3 sequence is 14 residues long. V lost 5 bases, J lost 0 bases, and 11 bases lay in between. Germline V gives CDR1 MNHNY, CDR2 SVGAGI (reference sequence). This clonotype was sampled from a woman between 40 and 55 years old in good health. Some clones in this sample may be carry-over from other donors' samples. The chain employs TRBV6-6 and TRBJ2-7; D may be TRBD1 or TRBD2 (5 bases each). Sequenced input: PBMCs. The CDR3 DNA follows: TGTGCCAGCAGTATGGGGCGGGTCTCCTACGAGCAGTACTTC. Translated: CASSMGRVSYEQYF.